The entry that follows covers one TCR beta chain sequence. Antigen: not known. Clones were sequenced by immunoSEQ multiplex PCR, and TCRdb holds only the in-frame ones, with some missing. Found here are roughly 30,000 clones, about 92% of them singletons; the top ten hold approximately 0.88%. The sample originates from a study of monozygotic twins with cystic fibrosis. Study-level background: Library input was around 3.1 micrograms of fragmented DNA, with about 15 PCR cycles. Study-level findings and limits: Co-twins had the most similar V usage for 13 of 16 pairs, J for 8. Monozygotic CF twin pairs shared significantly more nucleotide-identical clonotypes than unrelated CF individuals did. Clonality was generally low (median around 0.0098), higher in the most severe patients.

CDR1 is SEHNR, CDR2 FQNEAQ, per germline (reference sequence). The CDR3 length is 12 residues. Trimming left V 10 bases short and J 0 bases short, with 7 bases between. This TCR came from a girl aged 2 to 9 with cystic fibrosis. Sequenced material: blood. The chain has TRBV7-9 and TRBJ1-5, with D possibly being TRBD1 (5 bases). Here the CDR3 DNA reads TGTGCCACAGGGAATAGCAATCAGCCCCAGCATTTT. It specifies CATGNSNQPQHF.